This is a list of T cell receptor beta chains from one sample in a study of blood T cell repertoires in COVID-19. Here immunoSEQ multiplex PCR was the method, and the copy in TCRdb shows in-frame clones only, minus some. The data hold a few hundred thousand clones, with 80% to 90% observed a single time. Sequencing used PBMCs or T cells enriched from blood (not recorded which). These TCRs come from a man aged 25 to 40 who had recovered from COVID-19. Each CDR3 is given with its conserved first and last residue. A D gene is named only where the DNA matches it firmly. Only some rows state a clone size, as once, few, many or a class for expanded clones.

j_gene: TRBJ2-7; v_gene: TRBV30; abundance: NA; d_gene: NA; CDR3nt: TGTGCCTGGAGTCGACAGCCCAGCTACGAGCAGTACTTC; CDR3aa: CAWSRQPSYEQYF
j_gene: TRBJ2-2; v_gene: TRBV30; abundance: NA; d_gene: TRBD2; CDR3nt: TGTGCCTGGGACTCAGGGCGGGGGACCGGGGAGCTGTTTTTT; CDR3aa: CAWDSGRGTGELFF
j_gene: TRBJ2-7; v_gene: TRBV5-5; abundance: NA; d_gene: NA; CDR3nt: TGTGCCAGCAGCCCCCATCCCACGGGCTACGAGCAGTACTTC; CDR3aa: CASSPHPTGYEQYF
j_gene: TRBJ2-2; v_gene: TRBV7-2; abundance: NA; d_gene: NA; CDR3nt: TGTGCCAGCACCCCTGTTGCCGGGGAGCTGTTTTTT; CDR3aa: CASTPVAGELFF
j_gene: TRBJ2-3; v_gene: TRBV27; abundance: NA; d_gene: TRBD2; CDR3nt: TGTGCCAGTACGGGAGCGGGGAGAGATACGCAGTATTTT; CDR3aa: CASTGAGRDTQYF
j_gene: TRBJ1-4; v_gene: TRBV2; abundance: NA; d_gene: TRBD1; CDR3nt: TGTGCCAGCAGCCCGGGACAGGGGGCGGAGAAACTGTTTTTT; CDR3aa: CASSPGQGAEKLFF
j_gene: TRBJ2-1; v_gene: TRBV3-1/TRBV3-2; abundance: NA; d_gene: NA; CDR3nt: TGTGCCAGCAGCCAAGATAGAAATGAGCAGTTCTTC; CDR3aa: CASSQDRNEQFF
j_gene: TRBJ1-1; v_gene: TRBV14; abundance: once; d_gene: NA; CDR3nt: TGTGCCAGCAGCCAAGGAAAGGGCAGGGCTAACACTGAAGCTTTCTTT; CDR3aa: CASSQGKGRANTEAFF
j_gene: TRBJ2-7; v_gene: TRBV13; abundance: NA; d_gene: NA; CDR3nt: TGTGCCAGCAGCCCGCGGGTAGGAACCTACGAGCAGTACTTC; CDR3aa: CASSPRVGTYEQYF
j_gene: TRBJ1-1; v_gene: TRBV11-3; abundance: NA; d_gene: TRBD1; CDR3nt: TGTGCCAGCAGCTCCCGGACAGGGAAGATGAACACTGAAGCTTTCTTT; CDR3aa: CASSSRTGKMNTEAFF
j_gene: TRBJ2-7; v_gene: TRBV3-1/TRBV3-2; abundance: few; d_gene: NA; CDR3nt: TGTGCCAGCAGCCAAGGTTCCAGGTTTGGGCAGTACTTC; CDR3aa: CASSQGSRFGQYF
j_gene: TRBJ2-1; v_gene: TRBV5-1; abundance: NA; d_gene: TRBD2; CDR3nt: TGCGCCAGCAGCGAACTAGCGGGAGCGGTAAATGAGCAGTTCTTC; CDR3aa: CASSELAGAVNEQFF
j_gene: TRBJ1-1; v_gene: TRBV28; abundance: NA; d_gene: NA; CDR3nt: TGTGCCACCACGTCCCAGGGGCCCCCGCTCGGTGAAGCTTTCTTT; CDR3aa: CATTSQGPPLGEAFF
j_gene: TRBJ2-1; v_gene: TRBV6-5; abundance: NA; d_gene: TRBD2; CDR3nt: TGTGCCAGCAGTCGACTAGCGGGAGGTTACAATGAGCAGTTCTTC; CDR3aa: CASSRLAGGYNEQFF
j_gene: TRBJ2-7; v_gene: TRBV19; abundance: NA; d_gene: TRBD2; CDR3nt: TGTGCCAGTAGTATCTCTAGCGGGAGTTCCGAGCAGTACTTC; CDR3aa: CASSISSGSSEQYF
j_gene: TRBJ1-4; v_gene: TRBV30; abundance: once; d_gene: NA; CDR3nt: TGTGCCTGGAACCACGACAGCTCAACTAATGAAAAACTGTTTTTT; CDR3aa: CAWNHDSSTNEKLFF
j_gene: TRBJ2-3; v_gene: TRBV28; abundance: NA; d_gene: TRBD2; CDR3nt: TGTGCCAGCACTAGCGGAAGCACAGATACGCAGTATTTT; CDR3aa: CASTSGSTDTQYF
j_gene: TRBJ2-2; v_gene: TRBV6-5; abundance: NA; d_gene: NA; CDR3nt: TGTGCCATCCAGAACACCGGGGAGCTGTTTTTT; CDR3aa: CAIQNTGELFF
j_gene: TRBJ2-1; v_gene: TRBV18; abundance: NA; d_gene: TRBD2; CDR3nt: TGTGCCAGCTCACCGGGACTAGCGGGAGTTCTTGAGCAGTTCTTC; CDR3aa: CASSPGLAGVLEQFF
j_gene: TRBJ1-2; v_gene: TRBV30; abundance: NA; d_gene: TRBD1; CDR3nt: TGTGCCACTTCTTTGACAGGGGGCTCCTATGGCTACACCTTC; CDR3aa: CATSLTGGSYGYTF
j_gene: TRBJ2-7; v_gene: TRBV10-3; abundance: NA; d_gene: NA; CDR3nt: TGTGCCATCAGTCCATCGGGGGACGAGCAGTACTTC; CDR3aa: CAISPSGDEQYF
j_gene: TRBJ1-3; v_gene: TRBV28; abundance: once; d_gene: TRBD1; CDR3nt: TGTGCCAGCAGTTTACAACAGGGGGTACACACCATATATTTT; CDR3aa: CASSLQQGVHTIYF
j_gene: TRBJ2-1; v_gene: TRBV5-6; abundance: few; d_gene: NA; CDR3nt: TGTGCCAGCAGCGACGGGAGCTACAATGAGCAGTTCTTC; CDR3aa: CASSDGSYNEQFF
j_gene: TRBJ1-5; v_gene: TRBV6-5; abundance: NA; d_gene: TRBD1; CDR3nt: TGTGCCAGCAGTACAGGGGTTGTAGGGCCCCAGCATTTT; CDR3aa: CASSTGVVGPQHF
j_gene: TRBJ2-5; v_gene: TRBV24-1; abundance: NA; d_gene: NA; CDR3nt: TGTGCCACCAGTGACCCTCTGTACCAAGAGACCCAGTACTTC; CDR3aa: CATSDPLYQETQYF
j_gene: TRBJ1-5; v_gene: TRBV18; abundance: NA; d_gene: TRBD1; CDR3nt: TGTGCCAGCTCACCATCGACAGGGACCTACAATCAGCCCCAGCATTTT; CDR3aa: CASSPSTGTYNQPQHF
j_gene: TRBJ2-7; v_gene: TRBV21-1; abundance: NA; d_gene: NA; CDR3nt: TGTGCCAGCAGTCGGACTAGCCACTACGAGCAGTACTTC; CDR3aa: CASSRTSHYEQYF
j_gene: TRBJ1-1; v_gene: TRBV29-1; abundance: NA; d_gene: TRBD1; CDR3nt: TGCAGCGTTTATCTGACAGGGGGCTTCAACACTGAAGCTTTCTTT; CDR3aa: CSVYLTGGFNTEAFF
j_gene: TRBJ1-2; v_gene: TRBV11-2; abundance: NA; d_gene: NA; CDR3nt: TGTGCCAGCAGCTTAAAAGGGGCCATAGGGGAAATGCGGGGCTACACCTTC; CDR3aa: CASSLKGAIGEMRGYTF